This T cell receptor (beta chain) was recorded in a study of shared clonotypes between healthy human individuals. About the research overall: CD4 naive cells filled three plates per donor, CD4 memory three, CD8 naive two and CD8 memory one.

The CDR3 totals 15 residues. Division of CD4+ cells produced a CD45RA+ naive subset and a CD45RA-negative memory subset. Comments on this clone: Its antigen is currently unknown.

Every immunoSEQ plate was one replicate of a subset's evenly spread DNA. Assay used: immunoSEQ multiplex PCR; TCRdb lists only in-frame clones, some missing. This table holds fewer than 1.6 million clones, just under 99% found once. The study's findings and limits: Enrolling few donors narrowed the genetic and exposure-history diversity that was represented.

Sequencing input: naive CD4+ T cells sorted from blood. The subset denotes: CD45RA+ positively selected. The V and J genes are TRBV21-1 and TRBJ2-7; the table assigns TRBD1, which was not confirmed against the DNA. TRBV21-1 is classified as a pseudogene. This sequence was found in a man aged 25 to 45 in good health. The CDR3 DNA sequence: TGTGCCAGCAGCGAGACAGGGCAAATTCACGACGAGCAGTACTTC. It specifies CASSETGQIHDEQYF.